One and the same sample provided the 27 T cell receptor beta chains below, sequenced in a study of OX40 agonist ivuxolimab in advanced cancers. This table comes from immunoSEQ multiplex PCR, and its TCRdb copy is limited to in-frame clones, with some not included. Altogether approximately 97,000 clones are present, roughly nine tenths being singletons, with the ten largest covering around 5.9%. Sequences were derived from CD4+ or CD8+ T cells sorted from blood, sampled in a trial of the OX40 agonist ivuxolimab. The receptors were gathered from an adult with an advanced solid tumor such as melanoma, head and neck, liver or kidney cancer.

This chain links TRBV19 with TRBJ2-1; perhaps TRBD2 as D (5 bases). In germline, CDR1 is LNHDA, CDR2 SQIVND (reference sequence). V dropped 5 bases and J dropped 5 bases, with 10 bases sitting between them. This CDR3 has 13 residues. Here the CDR3 reads CASSFGLNNEQFF. In nucleotides, the CDR3 is TGTGCCAGTAGTTTCGGACTCAACAATGAGCAGTTCTTC.

The gene calls are TRBV7-3 and TRBJ2-1; a possible D gene is TRBD1 (6 bases). The V gene's germline CDR1 is SGHTA and CDR2 FQGTGA. Trimming pared 4 bases from V and 6 bases from J, leaving 16 bases between. This CDR3 comprises 15 residues. The CDR3 protein is CASSSSGTPGNEQFF. DNA of the CDR3: TGTGCCAGCAGCTCGTCCGGGACACCCGGCAATGAGCAGTTCTTC.

In DNA, the CDR3 is TGTGCCAGCAGTTTAGATCGAGACGTCTTCTCCTACGAGCAGTACTTC. This codes for CASSLDRDVFSYEQYF. The rearrangement joins TRBV27 to TRBJ2-7, with no clear D. This CDR3 contains 16 residues. CDR1 and CDR2 from the germline V gene are MNHEY and SMNVEV (reference sequence). V was clipped by 2 bases and J by 0 bases, with 14 bases between them.

The chain carries TRBV9 and TRBJ2-3, with 9 bases fitting TRBD2. Germline-derived CDR1 and CDR2 are SGDLS and YYNGEE. CDR3 length: 15 amino acids. V was clipped by 4 bases and J by 2 bases; unmatched bases: 5. Written as DNA, the CDR3 is TGTGCCAGCAGCTTCTCTAGCGGGATCACAGATACGCAGTATTTT. This gives the protein CASSFSSGITDTQYF.

The chain employs TRBV11-2 and TRBJ2-1, with 7 bases fitting TRBD2. The CDR3 consists of 14 residues. Germline lookup yields CDR1 SGHAT and CDR2 FQNNGV. V shed 1 base and J 6 bases; nucleotides not matched to a gene: 3. CDR3 loop: CASSLGLAFNEQFF. CDR3 coding DNA: TGTGCCAGCAGCTTAGGACTAGCTTTCAATGAGCAGTTCTTC. The full variable domain, in which reference TRBV11-2 and TRBJ2-1 provide the parts outside the CDR3, is EAGVAQSPRYKIIEKRQSVAFWCNPISGHATLYWYQQILGQGPKLLIQFQNNGVVDDSQLPKDRFSAERLKGVDSTLKIQPAKLEDSAVYLCASSLGLAFNEQFFGPGTRLTVL.

This chain connects TRBV29-1 to TRBJ2-3; 8 positions agree with TRBD1. Germline V gives CDR1 SQVTM, CDR2 ANQGSEA. Losses at the gene ends were 3 bases for V and 0 bases for J; bases not matched to a gene: 8. CDR3 length: 16 residues. The CDR3 DNA is TGCAGCGTTGACCTGGGACAGGACCCTAGCACAGATACGCAGTATTTT. Encoded protein: CSVDLGQDPSTDTQYF.

V usage is TRBV6-5 and J usage is TRBJ2-5; 11 nucleotides agree with TRBD2. CDR3 length equals 14 residues. The V gene end was trimmed by 5 bases and the J gene end by 11 bases; junction bases not matched to a gene: 10. Germline V gene sequence: CDR1 MNHEY, CDR2 SVGAGI. CDR3 region: CASSRSGRAGEQYF. The CDR3 DNA sequence: TGTGCCAGCAGTCGTAGCGGGAGGGCCGGAGAGCAGTACTTC.

V gene TRBV7-2 combines with J gene TRBJ2-2; a possible D gene is TRBD1 (5 bases). This CDR3 spans 14 amino acids. Germline CDR1 and CDR2: SGHTA and FQGNSA. The V end was cut by 5 bases, the J end by 4 bases, with 11 bases between. The CDR3 spells CASSPTVITGELFF. The DNA of the CDR3 is TGTGCCAGCAGCCCGACAGTGATCACCGGGGAGCTGTTTTTT.

This rearrangement joins TRBV7-8 to TRBJ2-2; 7 nucleotides match TRBD2. The CDR3 is 16 amino acids. Germline CDR1 reads SGHVS; CDR2 reads FQNEAQ. After removal of 4 bases from V and 4 bases from J, the junction contained 9 bases not matched to a gene. In DNA form, the CDR3 reads TGTGCCAGCAGCTCCAGGCCAGCGGGGAGCACCGGGGAGCTGTTTTTT. Residues: CASSSRPAGSTGELFF.

This clone was seen a handful of times. This rearrangement joins TRBV30 to TRBJ1-5, with D tentatively TRBD1 (5 bases). Looked up from germline, CDR1 is GTSNPN and CDR2 is SVGIG (reference sequence). This CDR3 comprises 13 residues. Trimming removed 0 bases from V and 8 bases from J, with 11 bases in between. The CDR3 coding sequence is TGTGCCTGGAGTGTAGGGGATAGGGAGCCCCAGCATTTT. Amino acids: CAWSVGDREPQHF.

The rearrangement uses TRBV4-3 and TRBJ2-7; the match to TRBD1 covers 7 bases. CDR3 length equals 13 residues. V was pared by 5 bases and J by 6 bases, with 7 bases of the junction left unmatched. The germline gives CDR1 LGHNA, CDR2 YSLEER. CDR3 amino acids: CASSSFRGSEQYF. Here the CDR3 DNA reads TGCGCCAGCAGCTCCTTCAGGGGGAGCGAGCAGTACTTC.

The rearrangement links TRBV28 to TRBJ2-5; D is perhaps TRBD2 (5 bases). Germline CDR1 reads MDHEN; CDR2 reads SYDVKM. Deletions cut 2 bases from V and 5 bases from J, with 12 bases between. This CDR3 has 14 amino acids. The CDR3 reads CASSLPGSGETQYF. CDR3 bases: TGTGCCAGCAGTTTACCGGGGTCGGGGGAGACCCAGTACTTC.

This sequence joins TRBV5-4 and TRBJ2-5; 7 bases agree with TRBD2. The germline CDR1 and CDR2 sequences are SGHNT and YYREEE (reference sequence). The CDR3 length is 15 residues. J gave up 4 bases and V 1 base, and 7 bases lay outside the gene matches. CDR3 protein: CASSLLAGEGETQYF. CDR3 DNA sequence: TGTGCCAGCAGCTTGCTGGCGGGGGAAGGAGAGACCCAGTACTTC.

The rearrangement links TRBV7-8 to TRBJ1-1, with no clear D. Deletions cut 5 bases from V and 5 bases from J, with 15 bases between. The V gene's germline CDR1 is SGHVS and CDR2 FQNEAQ. There are 14 residues in the CDR3. The CDR3 reads CASSLEAERTEAFF. CDR3 sequence (DNA): TGTGCCAGCAGCCTAGAGGCGGAGAGGACTGAAGCTTTCTTT. Full variable domain (outside the CDR3, taken from reference TRBV7-8 and TRBJ1-1): GAGVSQSPRYKVAKRGQDVALRCDPISGHVSLFWYQQALGQGPEFLTYFQNEAQLDKSGLPSDRFFAERPEGSVSTLKIQRTQQEDSAVYLCASSLEAERTEAFFGQGTRLTVV.

The rearrangement links TRBV4-1 to TRBJ2-2, with D perhaps matching TRBD1 or TRBD2 (7 bases each). Per the germline V gene, CDR1 is MGHRA and CDR2 is YSYEKL. This CDR3 is 15 amino acids long. The V gene lost 4 bases and the J gene lost 5 bases, with 14 bases spanning the gap. For the CDR3, the DNA is TGCGCCAGCAGCCTCAGGGGGGGAGATACCGGGGAGCTGTTTTTT. It translates to CASSLRGGDTGELFF.

V and J are TRBV19 and TRBJ2-7; D could derive from TRBD1 or TRBD2 (5 bases each). V lost 5 bases and J 2 bases, leaving 10 bases between the germline ends. CDR1 and CDR2 from the germline V gene are LNHDA and SQIVND (reference sequence). This CDR3 has 13 amino acids. The CDR3 coding sequence is TGTGCCAGTAGTTGGGACGGGACCTACGAGCAGTACTTC. Residues: CASSWDGTYEQYF.

The J gene is TRBJ1-1, the V gene TRBV4-1; weak D call: TRBD1 (6 bases). This CDR3 has 16 residues. Germline CDR1 and CDR2: MGHRA and YSYEKL. The germline V and J ends were trimmed by 6 bases and 1 base, with 18 bases remaining between them. CDR3 sequence (DNA): TGCGCCAGCAGTCAATATGGGGGGCAGACGAACACTGAAGCTTTCTTT. Translated, it gives CASSQYGGQTNTEAFF.

The chain is built from TRBV6-5 and TRBJ1-3; maybe TRBD1 (6 bases). The germline V gene encodes CDR1 MNHEY and CDR2 SVGAGI. V was cut by 7 bases and J by 2 bases, with 12 bases left in between. This CDR3 is built from 14 residues. Here the CDR3 reads CASMGEGAGNTIYF. DNA for the CDR3: TGTGCCAGCATGGGCGAGGGGGCTGGAAACACCATATATTTT.

The chain couples TRBV6-5 to TRBJ1-1; D call uncertain. The CDR3 has 15 amino acids. V dropped 4 bases and J dropped 3 bases, with 15 bases sitting between them. Germline V gene sequence: CDR1 MNHEY, CDR2 SVGAGI. CDR3 coding DNA: TGTGCCAGCAGTTTTCTCTCTCGGCAGTACACTGAAGCTTTCTTT. This codes for CASSFLSRQYTEAFF.

The rearrangement joins TRBV18 to TRBJ2-3, with D possibly matching TRBD1 (5 bases). This CDR3 spans 13 amino acids. V dropped 9 bases and J dropped 1 base, with 11 bases sitting between them. CDR1 is KGHSH and CDR2 is LQKENI in the germline V gene. The DNA for the CDR3 is TGTGCCAGATCAAGCAGGGGCACAGATACGCAGTATTTT. This gives the protein CARSSRGTDTQYF. Combining the CDR3 with reference TRBV18 and TRBJ2-3 gives the whole variable domain NAGVMQNPRHLVRRRGQEARLRCSPMKGHSHVYWYRQLPEEGLKFMVYLQKENIIDESGMPKERFSAEFPKEGPSILRIQQVVRGDSAAYFCARSSRGTDTQYFGPGTRLTVL.

In DNA, the CDR3 is TGTGCCAGCAGTTTCCTAAGGGGAGGCAAAAACACCGGGGAGCTGTTTTTT. As protein: CASSFLRGGKNTGELFF. This rearrangement joins TRBV27 to TRBJ2-2, with D perhaps TRBD2 (6 bases). Germline V gives CDR1 MNHEY, CDR2 SMNVEV (reference sequence). Trimming shortened V by 3 bases and J by 2 bases, and 16 bases separated the two germline ends. This CDR3 comprises 17 residues.

V is TRBV18 and J is TRBJ2-3; D not resolved. The germline CDR1 and CDR2 sequences are KGHSH and LQKENI. V was shortened by 6 bases and J by 6 bases, with 13 bases between the two germline ends. This CDR3 has 13 amino acids. Here the CDR3 reads CASSSSFGDTQYF. The CDR3 region has the DNA TGTGCCAGCTCGTCCTCCTTTGGGGATACGCAGTATTTT.

The rearrangement uses TRBV15 and TRBJ2-6, with D hard to call. The CDR3 has 16 amino acids. Germline loops: CDR1 LNHNV, CDR2 YYDKDF (reference sequence). With 1 base removed from V and 1 base from J, the gap between germline ends came to 8 bases. The CDR3 reads CATSRGHVSGANVLTF. CDR3 coding DNA: TGTGCCACCAGCAGAGGTCACGTTTCTGGGGCCAACGTCCTGACTTTC.

The chain combines TRBV6-1 with TRBJ1-2; D perhaps matches TRBD1 (5 bases). Per the germline V gene, CDR1 is MNHNS and CDR2 is SASEGT. The CDR3 is made up of 15 amino acids. The V end lost 10 bases, the J end lost 0 bases, and 18 bases lay between the germline ends. CDR3 residues: CATTKGTVTNYGYTF. DNA of the CDR3: TGTGCCACCACTAAAGGGACGGTAACTAACTATGGCTACACCTTC.

This chain uses TRBV11-2 with TRBJ2-2; 11 bases map to TRBD2. CDR1 is SGHAT, CDR2 FQNNGV, per germline. J lost 7 bases, V lost 4 bases, and 5 bases had no gene match. The CDR3 is made up of 15 amino acids. The CDR3 here is CASSWGLAGGGELFF. CDR3 DNA sequence: TGTGCCAGCAGCTGGGGGCTAGCGGGAGGCGGGGAGCTGTTTTTT.

The CDR3 loop reads CASSSSGTGKTEAFF. The CDR3 DNA follows: TGTGCCAGCAGCTCATCCGGGACAGGGAAGACTGAAGCTTTCTTT. The rearrangement uses TRBV7-2 and TRBJ1-1; 9 bases match TRBD1. After removal of 4 bases from V and 5 bases from J, the junction contained 8 bases not matched to a gene. Germline V gene lookup returns CDR1 SGHTA and CDR2 FQGNSA. CDR3 length equals 15 residues.

A few counts support this clone. V usage is TRBV4-2 and J usage is TRBJ1-5; no clear D. The CDR3 consists of 15 residues. The V gene's germline CDR1 is LGHNA and CDR2 YNFKEQ. Between the trimmed V and J ends, which lost 0 bases and 1 base, there was a span of 7 bases. CDR3 sequence reads: CASSQEAGSNQPQHF. CDR3 sequence (DNA): TGTGCCAGCAGCCAAGAGGCGGGGAGCAATCAGCCCCAGCATTTT.